Listed here are 17 T cell receptor beta chains from one sample, sequenced in a study of shared clonotypes between healthy human individuals. Generated by immunoSEQ multiplex PCR, the TCRdb table keeps only in-frame clones and is missing some. The sample consists of about 800,000 clones, 95% to 97% of them appearing once. Naivety among CD8 cells was defined by CD45RO negativity and positive CCR7 selection, thereby excluding terminally differentiated effector memory CD45RA+ cells. The sequencing sample was made of naive CD8+ T cells sorted from blood. These TCRs come from a man younger than 40 in good health.

The CDR3 nucleotides are TGTGCCAGCAGCCCCGGTGGTGGAAGCAATCAGCCCCAGCATTTT. Amino acids: CASSPGGGSNQPQHF. The V and J genes are TRBV7-9 and TRBJ1-5; D gene uncertain. The CDR3 consists of 15 residues. Germline loops: CDR1 SEHNR, CDR2 FQNEAQ (reference sequence). V was pared by 5 bases and J by 1 base, with 12 bases between. Together with reference TRBV7-9 and TRBJ1-5, the CDR3 gives the full variable domain: DTGVSQNPRHKITKRGQNVTFRCDPISEHNRLYWYRQTLGQGPEFLTYFQNEAQLEKSRLLSDRFSAERPKGSFSTLEIQRTEQGDSAMYLCASSPGGGSNQPQHFGDGTRLSIL.

The chain recombines TRBV13 with TRBJ2-1; TRBD2 is a possible D gene (6 bases). V shed 5 bases and J shed 5 bases, with 13 bases lying between them. Germline assignment: CDR1 PRHDT and CDR2 FYEKMQ (reference sequence). The CDR3 has 14 amino acids. CDR3 residues: CASSLRTSNNEQFF. The DNA of the CDR3 is TGTGCCAGCAGCCTACGAACTAGCAACAATGAGCAGTTCTTC.

The chain carries TRBV10-3 and TRBJ2-5; possibly TRBD2 for D (5 bases). The CDR3 spans 16 residues. Looked up from germline, CDR1 is ENHRY and CDR2 is SYGVKD. Trimming took off 7 bases at V and 4 bases at J, with 22 bases between the two ends. CDR3 loop: CAINGKRERGIETQYF. The CDR3 DNA reads as TGTGCCATCAACGGGAAAAGGGAGAGAGGGATAGAGACCCAGTACTTC.

The chain recombines TRBV27 with TRBJ2-7, with D uncertain. The CDR3 loop spans 14 amino acids. The germline V gene has CDR1 MNHEY and CDR2 SMNVEV (reference sequence). V gave up 6 bases and J gave up 0 bases, with 12 bases separating them. CDR3 loop: CASRSIETSYEQYF. The DNA for the CDR3 is TGTGCCAGCAGGAGCATAGAAACCTCCTACGAGCAGTACTTC.

The chain links TRBV7-2 to TRBJ2-3, with unresolved D. Looked up from germline, CDR1 is SGHTA and CDR2 is FQGNSA. This CDR3 has 15 residues. Trimming took 4 bases from V and 2 from J, leaving 13 bases between them. CDR3 DNA sequence: TGTGCCAGCAGCTGGATCCCCAGGCCCACAGATACGCAGTATTTT. It specifies CASSWIPRPTDTQYF.

V usage is TRBV11-3 and J usage is TRBJ2-7; the D gene is possibly TRBD1 (6 bases). Trimming left V 4 bases short and J 0 bases short, with 7 bases between. Germline V gives CDR1 SGHNT, CDR2 YENEEA. This CDR3 is built from 13 residues. Written as DNA, the CDR3 is TGTGCCAGCAGCTCAGGGGACTCCTACGAGCAGTACTTC. Protein sequence: CASSSGDSYEQYF.

The chain links TRBV5-1 to TRBJ1-2, with 7 bases aligning to TRBD1. Germline-derived CDR1 and CDR2 are SGHRS and YFSETQ. CDR3 size: 15 residues. The junction had 10 bases not matched to a gene; V was cut back by 4 bases and J by 4 bases. Here the CDR3 DNA reads TGCGCCAGCAGCCCATTCGACAGGGTCTCCTATGGCTACACCTTC. Protein: CASSPFDRVSYGYTF.

The table lists this clone with a count of one. Here the CDR3 reads CASSLSSGTQYF. The CDR3 coding sequence is TGTGCCAGCAGTTTATCCTCCGGTACGCAGTATTTT. The chain couples TRBV27 to TRBJ2-3; D is undetermined. The CDR3 loop spans 12 amino acids. Trimming removed 0 bases from V and 8 bases from J, with 6 bases in between. The germline gives CDR1 MNHEY, CDR2 SMNVEV (reference sequence).

The V and J genes are TRBV6-5 and TRBJ2-3; D ambiguous. CDR3 length equals 16 residues. Per the germline V gene, CDR1 is MNHEY and CDR2 is SVGAGI. Deletions cut 0 bases from V and 0 bases from J, with 10 bases between. The CDR3 coding sequence is TGTGCCAGCAGTTACTCTTCCATACCTAGCACAGATACGCAGTATTTT. As protein: CASSYSSIPSTDTQYF.

The V gene is TRBV9, the J gene TRBJ1-1; D is perhaps TRBD1 (5 bases). Germline assignment: CDR1 SGDLS and CDR2 YYNGEE. The length of the CDR3 is 15 residues. V lost 5 bases and J 3 bases, leaving 17 bases between the germline ends. The CDR3 DNA is TGTGCCAGCAGTCCACACGGTCGAGGGGACACTGAAGCTTTCTTT. The encoded protein is CASSPHGRGDTEAFF.

This clone was observed once. The chain couples TRBV7-8 to TRBJ2-3; the match to TRBD1 covers 7 bases. Germline V gene lookup returns CDR1 SGHVS and CDR2 FQNEAQ. V lost 1 base, J lost 10 bases, and 5 bases stayed unmatched. The CDR3 extends over 13 amino acids. CDR3 sequence (DNA): TGTGCCAGCAGCTTAGATGAGGGGGCGTCGCAGTATTTT. Protein: CASSLDEGASQYF.

This clone was detected only once. CDR3 residues: CASTTDLIMDNEQFF. The CDR3, as DNA: TGTGCCAGCACCACCGACCTCATCATGGACAATGAGCAGTTCTTC. J is TRBJ2-1 and V is TRBV6-6; unclear D gene. The CDR3 is 15 amino acids. The germline V gene encodes CDR1 MNHNY and CDR2 SVGAGI (reference sequence). V lost 7 bases and J 5 bases, leaving 18 bases between the germline ends.

The CDR3 DNA follows: TGTGCCAGCAGCTTCGCCGGGGAGACCTACAATGAGCAGTTCTTC. It is translated as CASSFAGETYNEQFF. The chain has TRBV7-8 and TRBJ2-1; weak D call: TRBD2 (5 bases). Germline V gives CDR1 SGHVS, CDR2 FQNEAQ. This CDR3 contains 15 residues. V was cut by 3 bases and J by 2 bases, with 11 bases left in between. The complete variable domain, with remaining parts taken from reference TRBV7-8 and TRBJ2-1, reads GAGVSQSPRYKVAKRGQDVALRCDPISGHVSLFWYQQALGQGPEFLTYFQNEAQLDKSGLPSDRFFAERPEGSVSTLKIQRTQQEDSAVYLCASSFAGETYNEQFFGPGTRLTVL.

The chain is built from TRBV29-1 and TRBJ2-1; D call uncertain. This CDR3 spans 10 amino acids. V lost 7 bases and J lost 8, with 9 bases in between. Germline values: CDR1 SQVTM, CDR2 ANQGSEA. The CDR3 loop reads CSAKAYEQFF. Here the CDR3 DNA reads TGCAGCGCCAAGGCTTATGAGCAGTTCTTC.

This chain uses TRBV7-9 with TRBJ2-7; no reliable D call. V was trimmed by 5 bases and J by 4 bases, leaving 12 bases between them. Germline V CDR1 and CDR2: SEHNR, FQNEAQ (reference sequence). CDR3 length equals 13 residues. CDR3 coding DNA: TGTGCCAGCAGCCCGCCGGATGGGTACGAGCAGTACTTC. The encoded protein is CASSPPDGYEQYF.

CDR3 nucleotide sequence: TGTGCCAGCAGTTACTTCCCGGCAGGTTACGAGCAGTACTTC. This codes for CASSYFPAGYEQYF. This sequence joins TRBV6-5 and TRBJ2-7; no clear D. Looked up from germline, CDR1 is MNHEY and CDR2 is SVGAGI. Deletions cut 1 base from V and 4 bases from J, with 11 bases between. CDR3 length: 14 residues.

This CDR3 is CASSNPGEQFF. CDR3 coding DNA: TGTGCCAGCAGTAATCCCGGAGAGCAGTTCTTC. The chain uses TRBV6-6 and TRBJ2-1; unclear D gene. Deletions cut 5 bases from V and 10 bases from J, with 9 bases between. This CDR3 has 11 amino acids. Germline V gene sequence: CDR1 MNHNY, CDR2 SVGAGI (reference sequence).